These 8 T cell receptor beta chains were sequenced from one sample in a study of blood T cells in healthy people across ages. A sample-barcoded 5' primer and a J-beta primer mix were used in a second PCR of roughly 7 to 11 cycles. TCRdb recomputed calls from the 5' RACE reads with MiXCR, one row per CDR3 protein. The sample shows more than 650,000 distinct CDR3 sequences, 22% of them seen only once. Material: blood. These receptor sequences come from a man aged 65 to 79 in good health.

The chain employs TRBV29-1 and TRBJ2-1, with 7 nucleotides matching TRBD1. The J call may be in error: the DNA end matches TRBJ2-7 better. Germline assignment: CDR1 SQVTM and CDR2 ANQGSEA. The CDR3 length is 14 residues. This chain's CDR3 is CSVTGTAISYEQYF. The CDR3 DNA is TGCAGCGTTACCGGGACAGCAATCTCCTACGAGCAGTACTTC.

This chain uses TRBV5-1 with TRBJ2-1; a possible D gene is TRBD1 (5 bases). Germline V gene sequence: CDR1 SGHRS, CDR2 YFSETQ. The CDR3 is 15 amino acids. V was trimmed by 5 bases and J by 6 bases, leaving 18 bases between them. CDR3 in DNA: TGCGCCAGCAGTCCCGGTGACAGAATGAGCAATGAGCAGTTCTTC. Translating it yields CASSPGDRMSNEQFF. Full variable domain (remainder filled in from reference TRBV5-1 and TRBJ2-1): KAGVTQTPRYLIKTRGQQVTLSCSPISGHRSVSWYQQTPGQGLQFLFEYFSETQRNKGNFPGRFSGRQFSNSRSEMNVSTLELGDSALYLCASSPGDRMSNEQFFGPGTRLTVL.

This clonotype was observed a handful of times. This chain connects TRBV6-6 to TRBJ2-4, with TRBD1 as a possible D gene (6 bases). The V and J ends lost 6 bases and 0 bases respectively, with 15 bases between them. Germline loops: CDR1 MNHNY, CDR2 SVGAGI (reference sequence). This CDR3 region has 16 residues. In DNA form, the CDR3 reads TGTGCCAGCAGGTCACAGGGCATTTTAGCCAAAAACATTCAGTACTTC. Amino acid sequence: CASRSQGILAKNIQYF.

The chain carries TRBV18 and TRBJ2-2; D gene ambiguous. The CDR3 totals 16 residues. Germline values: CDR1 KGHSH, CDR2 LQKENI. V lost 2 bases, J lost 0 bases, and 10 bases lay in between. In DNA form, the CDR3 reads TGTGCCAGCTCACCATTGCGAAATCCGAACACCGGGGAGCTGTTTTTT. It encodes CASSPLRNPNTGELFF.

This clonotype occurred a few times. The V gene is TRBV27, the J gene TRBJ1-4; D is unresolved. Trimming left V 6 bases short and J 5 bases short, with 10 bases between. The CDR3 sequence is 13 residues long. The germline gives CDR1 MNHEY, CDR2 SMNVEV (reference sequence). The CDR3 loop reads CASSILRNEKLFF. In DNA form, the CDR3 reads TGTGCCAGCAGCATCCTCAGGAATGAAAAACTGTTTTTT.

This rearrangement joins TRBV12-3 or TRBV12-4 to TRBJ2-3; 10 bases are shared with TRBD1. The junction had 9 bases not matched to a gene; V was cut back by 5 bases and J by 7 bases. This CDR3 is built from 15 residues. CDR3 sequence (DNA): TGTGCCAGCAGTCTACGGACAGGGGGACGAAATACGCAGTATTTT. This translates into CASSLRTGGRNTQYF.

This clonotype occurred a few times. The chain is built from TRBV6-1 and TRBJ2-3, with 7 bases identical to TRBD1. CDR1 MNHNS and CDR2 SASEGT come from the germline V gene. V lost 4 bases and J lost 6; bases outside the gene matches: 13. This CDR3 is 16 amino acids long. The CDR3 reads CASSGMTGIIKDTQYF. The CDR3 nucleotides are TGTGCCAGCAGTGGAATGACAGGGATTATAAAGGATACGCAGTATTTT.

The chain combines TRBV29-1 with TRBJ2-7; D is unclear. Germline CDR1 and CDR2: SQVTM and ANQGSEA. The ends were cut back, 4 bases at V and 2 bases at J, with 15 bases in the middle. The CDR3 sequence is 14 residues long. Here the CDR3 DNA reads TGCAGCGTTGTCTTTCCTTATCCCCCCTACGAGCAGTACGTC. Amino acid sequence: CSVVFPYPPYEQYV.